The TCR beta chain under discussion was sequenced for a study of T-cell memory formation after mild COVID-19. Study context: Among the donors, TCR clusters were largely specific to each donor.

Libraries for TCRalpha and TCRbeta carried sample barcodes and unique molecular identifiers via 5'RACE. One entry per CDR3 protein results from TCRdb running MiXCR on the 5' RACE reads. This table holds more than 300,000 distinct CDR3 sequences, roughly 20% found once. With 5 bases clipped from V and 4 bases from J, the junction kept 13 bases outside the gene matches. CDR3 length: 16 residues. Germline CDR1 SEHNR, CDR2 FQNEAQ (reference sequence). This sequence was found in a man aged 18 to 30 who had mild COVID-19 (a few samples of this study predate the infection). Cell type and time point are not known. V gene TRBV7-9 combines with J gene TRBJ1-2; 7 bases match TRBD1. The source material was PBMCs or a T cell subset sorted from them (not recorded which). The CDR3 DNA reads as TGTGCCAGCAGCCCGGGACAGTTTCCTAGCCCCTATGGCTACACCTTC. Its translation: CASSPGQFPSPYGYTF.